Each of the 31 T cell receptor beta chains below was sequenced from the same sample in a study of T cell responses to AZD1222 COVID-19 vaccine. This table comes from immunoSEQ multiplex PCR, and its TCRdb copy is limited to in-frame clones, with some not included. The table includes 52,000 or so clones, 85% to 90% detected once. The source material was peripheral blood, sampled on day 0 of MenACWY control vaccination. Every receptor here comes from an adult in good health.

This clone was seen just once. The V gene is TRBV2, the J gene TRBJ1-2, with unresolved D. Trimming stripped 3 bases from V and 2 bases from J, with 1 base between. Germline loops: CDR1 SNHLY, CDR2 FYNNEI. CDR3 size: 11 residues. The CDR3 sequence is CASSDNYGYTF. For the CDR3, the DNA is TGTGCCAGCAGTGACAACTATGGCTACACCTTC.

The chain has TRBV24-1 and TRBJ1-4, with TRBD1 matching 8 bases. This CDR3 region has 15 residues. Germline V gene lookup returns CDR1 KGHDR and CDR2 SFDVKD. Trimming at V came to 4 bases and at J to 7 bases, leaving 7 bases not matched to a gene. For the CDR3, the DNA is TGTGCCACCAGTGACCCGACAGGGGAAAGTGAAAAACTGTTTTTT. Its protein is CATSDPTGESEKLFF.

This clone showed up just once. The CDR3: CAWRGGQIESYTF. In nucleotides, the CDR3 is TGTGCCTGGAGGGGGGGACAGATCGAGAGCTACACCTTC. V is TRBV30 and J is TRBJ1-2, with 7 positions matching TRBD1. The CDR3 loop spans 13 amino acids. Trimming took 3 bases from V and 9 from J; bases not matched to a gene: 10. The germline CDR1 and CDR2 sequences are GTSNPN and SVGIG (reference sequence).

J is TRBJ2-7 and V is TRBV6-2 or TRBV6-3; TRBD1 aligns across 8 bases. The CDR3 sequence is 16 residues long. Germline CDR1 reads MNHEY; CDR2 reads SVGEGT. Unmatched junction bases numbered 12, after V lost 6 bases and J lost 2 bases. CDR3 in DNA: TGTGCCAGCAGCACGGATCGGACAGGGAAGGCCTACGAGCAGTACTTC. Translation: CASSTDRTGKAYEQYF.

The chain has TRBV28 and TRBJ2-3, with a weak D call TRBD1 (5 bases). V was pared by 3 bases and J by 5 bases, with 12 bases between. Germline V lookup: CDR1 MDHEN, CDR2 SYDVKM. The CDR3 covers 14 residues. The chain's CDR3 is CASSFGQVIDTQYF. DNA of the CDR3: TGTGCCAGCAGTTTCGGACAAGTTATAGATACGCAGTATTTT.

The chain is built from TRBV6-5 and TRBJ1-2, with a tentative D call TRBD1 (5 bases). This CDR3 contains 13 residues. The germline V and J ends were trimmed by 6 bases and 4 bases, with 12 bases remaining between them. Germline CDR1 is MNHEY and CDR2 is SVGAGI. The CDR3: CASSPRQLYGYTF. The DNA of the CDR3 is TGTGCCAGCAGCCCCCGACAGCTCTATGGCTACACCTTC.

The CDR3 loop is CASSPGGMNTEAFF. CDR3 bases: TGTGCCAGCAGCCCGGGAGGGATGAACACTGAAGCTTTCTTT. The V and J genes are TRBV7-9 and TRBJ1-1, with no clear D. This CDR3 comprises 14 residues. Between the trimmed V and J ends, which lost 5 bases and 0 bases, there was a span of 10 bases. Looked up from germline, CDR1 is SEHNR and CDR2 is FQNEAQ (reference sequence).

This clone was counted a single time. The rearrangement joins TRBV5-4 to TRBJ2-1, with 9 nucleotides matching TRBD2. V shed 4 bases and J 4 bases; nucleotides not matched to a gene: 6. The CDR3 extends over 15 amino acids. CDR1 and CDR2 from the germline V gene are SGHNT and YYREEE (reference sequence). The CDR3 DNA follows: TGTGCCAGCAGCCCCCTGACTAGCGGATACAATGAGCAGTTCTTC. It encodes CASSPLTSGYNEQFF.

The chain has TRBV28 and TRBJ2-7; D is possibly TRBD2 (6 bases). The length of the CDR3 is 12 residues. CDR1 and CDR2 from the germline V gene are MDHEN and SYDVKM. The ends were cut back, 3 bases at V and 6 bases at J, with 9 bases in the middle. The CDR3 region has the DNA TGTGCCAGCAGTTTGCTGGGACTCGAGCAGTACTTC. Protein sequence: CASSLLGLEQYF.

The chain is built from TRBV6-6 and TRBJ2-7, with 10 positions matching TRBD1. V gave up 6 bases and J gave up 2 bases; unmatched junction bases: 7. CDR1 and CDR2 from the germline V gene are MNHNY and SVGAGI (reference sequence). This CDR3 comprises 15 residues. CDR3 sequence reads: CASSDRTGGAYEQYF. The CDR3 DNA reads as TGTGCCAGCAGCGATCGGACAGGGGGAGCCTACGAGCAGTACTTC.

The chain employs TRBV5-1 and TRBJ1-4, with D maybe TRBD1 (6 bases). The CDR3 totals 17 residues. CDR1 is SGHRS, CDR2 YFSETQ, per germline. Trimming shortened V by 4 bases and J by 0 bases, and 16 bases separated the two germline ends. The CDR3 coding sequence is TGCGCCAGCAGCGGGGGGACACAATCTGCAACTAATGAAAAACTGTTTTTT. Protein sequence: CASSGGTQSATNEKLFF. The variable domain in full, with the rest retrieved from reference TRBV5-1 and TRBJ1-4, is KAGVTQTPRYLIKTRGQQVTLSCSPISGHRSVSWYQQTPGQGLQFLFEYFSETQRNKGNFPGRFSGRQFSNSRSEMNVSTLELGDSALYLCASSGGTQSATNEKLFFGSGTQLSVL.

The CDR3 loop is CASSIGGSYAYEQYF. The CDR3 nucleotides are TGTGCCAGTAGTATAGGTGGGAGCTATGCCTACGAGCAGTACTTC. The chain is built from TRBV19 and TRBJ2-7, with a tentative D call TRBD2 (5 bases). The germline V gene has CDR1 LNHDA and CDR2 SQIVND (reference sequence). The CDR3 is 15 amino acids. Trimming cost V 1 base and J 2 bases, with 12 bases left between them.

The chain uses TRBV19 and TRBJ2-5, with D possibly being TRBD2 (6 bases). The length of the CDR3 is 13 residues. The V end lost 4 bases, the J end lost 5 bases, and 11 bases lay between the germline ends. Germline V lookup: CDR1 LNHDA, CDR2 SQIVND (reference sequence). CDR3 sequence (DNA): TGTGCCAGTAGTACCACCCGGGAGGAGACCCAGTACTTC. Its translation is CASSTTREETQYF.

The V call is TRBV4-1, the J call TRBJ2-1, with TRBD2 matching over 13 bases. V trimming: 0 bases; J trimming: 5 bases; junction bases outside the gene matches: 7. The CDR3 runs to 18 residues. Germline CDR1 is MGHRA and CDR2 is YSYEKL. CDR3 protein: CASSQEKAGTSGDNEQFF. DNA for the CDR3: TGCGCCAGCAGCCAAGAAAAGGCCGGGACTAGCGGGGACAATGAGCAGTTCTTC.

V usage is TRBV4-1 and J usage is TRBJ1-2; D gene ambiguous. V was clipped by 0 bases and J by 8 bases, with 16 bases between them. The CDR3 runs to 15 residues. From germline, CDR1 is MGHRA and CDR2 YSYEKL. In DNA form, the CDR3 reads TGCGCCAGCAGCCAAGAATTGAACCCGGCGGGAGGCTACACCTTC. Protein: CASSQELNPAGGYTF.

V and J are TRBV18 and TRBJ2-5, with D tentatively TRBD1 (6 bases). The V gene lost 3 bases and the J gene lost 2 bases, with 10 bases spanning the gap. This CDR3 spans 14 amino acids. From germline, CDR1 is KGHSH and CDR2 LQKENI. CDR3 DNA sequence: TGTGCCAGCTCACCCCGACAGGAACAAGAGACCCAGTACTTC. Translated: CASSPRQEQETQYF.

The chain couples TRBV28 to TRBJ1-2; tentative D call: TRBD1 (5 bases). V dropped 7 bases and J dropped 4 bases, with 22 bases sitting between them. The CDR3 covers 16 residues. Germline CDR1 reads MDHEN; CDR2 reads SYDVKM. The CDR3 here is CASNTGGTLGRYGYTF. CDR3 DNA sequence: TGTGCCAGCAACACAGGAGGCACCCTGGGCCGCTATGGCTACACCTTC.

The rearrangement joins TRBV18 to TRBJ2-5, with TRBD1 identical over 7 bases. CDR1 and CDR2 from the germline V gene are KGHSH and LQKENI. Unmatched junction bases numbered 2, after V lost 0 bases and J lost 1 base. This CDR3 has 15 residues. CDR3 nucleotides: TGTGCCAGCTCACCACCGGCAGGGGGCCAAGAGACCCAGTACTTC. Translation gives CASSPPAGGQETQYF.

The V and J genes are TRBV19 and TRBJ2-1; D not certain. V shed 1 base and J shed 5 bases, with 9 bases lying between them. The germline V gene encodes CDR1 LNHDA and CDR2 SQIVND (reference sequence). CDR3 length: 14 residues. The CDR3 region is CASSIGRFDNEQFF. Written as DNA, the CDR3 is TGTGCCAGTAGTATAGGACGTTTCGACAATGAGCAGTTCTTC.

This sequence joins TRBV7-8 and TRBJ2-5, with 12 bases identical to TRBD1. This CDR3 is built from 16 residues. CDR1 SGHVS and CDR2 FQNEAQ come from the germline V gene. V shed 1 base, J shed 4 bases, and the junction held 4 bases outside the gene matches. DNA of the CDR3: TGTGCCAGCAGCTTAGGGGGGGACAGGGGGCGAGAGACCCAGTACTTC. Protein product: CASSLGGDRGRETQYF.

V gene TRBV5-1 combines with J gene TRBJ2-6; no clear D. Germline CDR1 reads SGHRS; CDR2 reads YFSETQ. This CDR3 has 16 amino acids. V gave up 4 bases and J gave up 4 bases, with 15 bases separating them. This CDR3 is CASSPPSGSGANVLTF. The CDR3 nucleotides are TGCGCCAGCAGCCCGCCGTCCGGATCGGGGGCCAACGTCCTGACTTTC.

This chain joins TRBV19 and TRBJ1-5; TRBD1 matches 8 bases. The germline CDR1 and CDR2 sequences are LNHDA and SQIVND (reference sequence). This CDR3 is built from 14 residues. V lost 5 bases to trimming and J lost 7 bases; unmatched junction nucleotides: 7. In nucleotides, the CDR3 is TGTGCCAGTAGTCCCCAGGGGGCTGGGCAGCCCCAGCATTTT. It is translated as CASSPQGAGQPQHF.

A single count supports this clone. This chain uses TRBV4-3 with TRBJ2-7; possible D gene TRBD1, 7 bases. Trimming removed 0 bases from V and 4 bases from J, with 13 bases in between. CDR1 is LGHNA, CDR2 YSLEER, per germline. This CDR3 region has 15 residues. As DNA, the CDR3 is TGCGCCAGCAGCCAAGATAAGGCAGGGGGGTACGAGCAGTACTTC. Protein product: CASSQDKAGGYEQYF.

CDR3 nucleotides: TGTGCCAGCAGCCAAGATCTGCCGGGTCGGATTATTCTGAACACTGAAGCTTTCTTT. Translated, it gives CASSQDLPGRIILNTEAFF. The rearrangement links TRBV4-2 to TRBJ1-1; D ambiguous. V was cut by 0 bases and J by 0 bases, with 20 bases left in between. The CDR3 length is 19 residues. Germline CDR1 is LGHNA and CDR2 is YNFKEQ.

The rearrangement uses TRBV6-6 and TRBJ2-1; D remains unclear. The V end lost 0 bases, the J end lost 4 bases, and 7 bases lay between the germline ends. CDR3 length equals 14 residues. The germline V gene has CDR1 MNHNY and CDR2 SVGAGI (reference sequence). CDR3 in amino acids: CASSYSGTYNEQFF. DNA for the CDR3: TGTGCCAGCAGTTACTCGGGAACTTACAATGAGCAGTTCTTC.

The CDR3: CATAKGAQGNTIYF. For the CDR3, the DNA is TGTGCCACCGCAAAGGGGGCGCAGGGAAACACCATATATTTT. The chain couples TRBV6-5 to TRBJ1-3, with 7 bases identical to TRBD1. From germline, CDR1 is MNHEY and CDR2 SVGAGI. V lost 10 bases and J lost 4; bases outside the gene matches: 10. The CDR3 contains 14 residues.

The chain uses TRBV25-1 and TRBJ2-7; D unresolved. CDR1 and CDR2 (germline): MGHDK, SYGVNS. V was clipped by 5 bases and J by 2 bases, with 4 bases between them. The CDR3 contains 11 residues. The CDR3 bases are TGTGCCAGCAGTCGCACCTACGAGCAGTACTTC. Protein product: CASSRTYEQYF.

The chain couples TRBV28 to TRBJ1-2; D not resolved. The germline CDR1 and CDR2 sequences are MDHEN and SYDVKM. Deletions cut 3 bases from V and 8 bases from J, with 13 bases between. CDR3 length: 13 residues. The CDR3 region is CASSLGRTWGYTF. For the CDR3, the DNA is TGTGCCAGCAGTTTGGGCCGAACTTGGGGCTACACCTTC.

The genes are TRBV27 and TRBJ1-1, with a weak D call TRBD1 (5 bases). V gave up 5 bases and J gave up 4 bases, with 17 bases separating them. Germline V gene lookup returns CDR1 MNHEY and CDR2 SMNVEV (reference sequence). This CDR3 comprises 15 residues. The CDR3 DNA follows: TGTGCCAGCAGTGTAAGGGATTTTAGGGGCACTGAAGCTTTCTTT. Its translation: CASSVRDFRGTEAFF.

The J gene is TRBJ2-1, the V gene TRBV6-2 or TRBV6-3, with D perhaps TRBD2 (6 bases). Germline-derived CDR1 and CDR2 are MNHEY and SVGEGT. The CDR3 is made up of 16 amino acids. V lost 1 base, J lost 2 bases, and 12 bases lay in between. The CDR3: CASSYLSSGTYNEQFF. In DNA, the CDR3 is TGTGCCAGCAGTTACTTGAGTAGCGGAACCTACAATGAGCAGTTCTTC.

This clone was detected only a few times. The chain links TRBV18 to TRBJ1-1, with a possible D match to TRBD1 (5 bases). This CDR3 has 14 amino acids. The germline V gene has CDR1 KGHSH and CDR2 LQKENI. The V gene lost 3 bases and the J gene lost 6 bases, with 14 bases spanning the gap. CDR3 nucleotide sequence: TGTGCCAGCTCACCCCCCTCAGGGTTCTCTGAAGCTTTCTTT. Translating it yields CASSPPSGFSEAFF.